Included here is one TCR beta chain sequence, with context. Its antigen remains unidentified. Gene and germline names: mouse. The read terminates 1 residue ahead of where the CDR3 ends, so the germline J gene completes it. Sequencing used immunoSEQ multiplex PCR; TCRdb keeps in-frame clones, though not all of them. This sample has tens of thousands of clones, with 72% found just once. Trimming took 2 bases from V and 0 from J, leaving 11 bases between them. The CDR3 is 16 amino acids. From germline, CDR1 is FNHDT and CDR2 SITEND (reference sequence). The entry originates in a study of tissue T cells after allogeneic stem cell transplantation. Study-wide points: Sampling depth was limited, and the cohort was small and clinically varied. Blood and spleen captured only part of the tissue TCR repertoire. Which tissue TCRs were alloreactive or antigen-specific was not determined. Some clones might be persisting host cells.

The rearrangement joins TRBV19 to TRBJ2-2; the D gene is possibly TRBD2 (7 bases). Sequenced: spleen. The source is a female BALB/c mouse in good health. For this mouse line, the MHC haplotype is H2-d. The part of the CDR3 DNA that was read is TGTGCCAGCAGTATCTTGGGGGGCTCAAACACCGGGCAGCTCTAC. This sequence encodes CASSILGGSNTGQLY. The whole CDR3 region reads CASSILGGSNTGQLYF.